This TCR beta chain stems from a study of T cell responses to AZD1222 COVID-19 vaccine. This CDR3 is built from 13 residues. The germline CDR1 and CDR2 sequences are SGHDT and YYEEEE. Trimming left V 0 bases short and J 5 bases short, with 8 bases between. Profiling relied on immunoSEQ multiplex PCR, and the TCRdb table lists in-frame clones only, not all of them. The data hold approximately 110,000 clones, with roughly 87% observed a single time. Note on this clone: Antigen unknown. Distinct nucleotide sequences in the sample also encode this CDR3.

Study observations and caveats: White British ancestry dominated among donors, who included more females, and clonal diversity was possibly underestimated. The peak T cell response came first, and repertoires were sampled only after it. CD4 TCRs linked to vaccination spanned spike, dominating at 160-218 and 743-854.

Sample: peripheral blood, taken on day 0 of AZD1222 vaccination. The V and J genes are TRBV5-6 and TRBJ1-1; possibly TRBD1 for D (6 bases). This receptor was obtained from an adult in good health. CDR3 bases: TGTGCCAGCAGCTTGGGAGGGGGAACTGAAGCTTTCTTT. Protein: CASSLGGGTEAFF. The complete variable domain, with remaining parts taken from reference TRBV5-6 and TRBJ1-1, reads DAGVTQSPTHLIKTRGQQVTLRCSPKSGHDTVSWYQQALGQGPQFIFQYYEEEERQRGNFPDRFSGHQFPNYSSELNVNALLLGDSALYLCASSLGGGTEAFFGQGTRLTVV.